Sequencing of this TCR beta chain was carried out in a study of T cell repertoires in cytomegalovirus infection. With regard to this clonotype: Its target is not known.

The V gene's germline CDR1 is DFQATT and CDR2 SNEGSKA (reference sequence). The CDR3 spans 16 residues. V was clipped by 8 bases and J by 6 bases; unmatched bases: 19. Each CDR3 protein gets one entry after TCRdb re-called the reads with MiXCR. In the table there are about half a million distinct CDR3 sequences, 30% to 40% of which are singletons. Specimen: cultured PBMCs, collected from culture after CMV antigen stimulation. This TCR was sampled from a human donor in good health (CMV status not recorded). Some clones in this sample may be carry-over from other donors' samples. The chain uses TRBV20-1 and TRBJ2-3; 8 bases map to TRBD2. The DNA of the CDR3 is TGCAGTACCCTGGGGCTAGCGGGTGGGTTGTGGGATACGCAGTATTTT. Translating gives CSTLGLAGGLWDTQYF.